The rows below give T cell receptor beta chains drawn from one sample of a study of shared clonotypes between healthy human individuals. Repertoires were generated with immunoSEQ multiplex PCR, while TCRdb's copy carries only in-frame clones and drops some. The sample has 450,000 to 500,000 clones; around 79% are singletons. The specimen was PBMCs. All receptors come from a woman aged 40 to 49 in good health. Some clones in this sample may be carry-over from other donors' samples. Each CDR3 is given with its conserved first and last residue. The D gene is left open where the match is weak. Size is omitted from some rows. Given values are once, few, many or a class for expanded clones.

d_call: -; clone_size: -; j_call: TRBJ2-5; v_call: TRBV29-1; cdr3_nt: TGCAGCGTTGAACACGGTCAAGAGACCCAGTACTTC; cdr3_aa: CSVEHGQETQYF
d_call: TRBD2; clone_size: -; j_call: TRBJ2-7; v_call: TRBV7-6; cdr3_nt: TGTGCCAGCAGCACAGGACTAGCGGGCACATACGAGCAGTACTTC; cdr3_aa: CASSTGLAGTYEQYF
d_call: -; clone_size: -; j_call: TRBJ2-1; v_call: TRBV30; cdr3_nt: TGTGCCTGGAGTGTGGGTTGGGATCAGGAGCAGTTCTTC; cdr3_aa: CAWSVGWDQEQFF
d_call: -; clone_size: -; j_call: TRBJ2-2; v_call: TRBV6-5; cdr3_nt: TGTGCCAGCAGTCTACTAACCGGGGAGCTGTTTTTT; cdr3_aa: CASSLLTGELFF
d_call: TRBD1; clone_size: -; j_call: TRBJ2-2; v_call: TRBV6-5; cdr3_nt: TGTGCCAGCAGTCCCGACAGGGCGGCCGGGGAGCTGTTTTTT; cdr3_aa: CASSPDRAAGELFF
d_call: -; clone_size: -; j_call: TRBJ1-1; v_call: TRBV6-5; cdr3_nt: TGTGCCAGCAGCGATCCCCTAGGGGGGGAAGCTTTCTTT; cdr3_aa: CASSDPLGGEAFF
d_call: -; clone_size: -; j_call: TRBJ2-6; v_call: TRBV6-5; cdr3_nt: TGTGCCAGCAGTCGAGCGGCCTCTGGGGCCAACGTCCTGACTTTC; cdr3_aa: CASSRAASGANVLTF
d_call: TRBD1; clone_size: -; j_call: TRBJ2-2; v_call: TRBV7-6; cdr3_nt: TGTGCCAGCAGCTTGGCGGGACAGGGTGACGGGGAGCTGTTTTTT; cdr3_aa: CASSLAGQGDGELFF
d_call: -; clone_size: -; j_call: TRBJ2-7; v_call: TRBV2; cdr3_nt: TGTGCCAGCAGGGGCCTTTCCTACGAGCAGTACTTC; cdr3_aa: CASRGLSYEQYF
d_call: -; clone_size: -; j_call: TRBJ2-3; v_call: TRBV7-3; cdr3_nt: TGTGCCAGCAGCTTAGTCGGTGGTACATATACAGATACGCAGTATTTT; cdr3_aa: CASSLVGGTYTDTQYF
d_call: -; clone_size: -; j_call: TRBJ1-1; v_call: TRBV7-8; cdr3_nt: TGTGCCAGCAGCTTACCCCTACAGGGAGTCACTGAAGCTTTCTTT; cdr3_aa: CASSLPLQGVTEAFF
d_call: TRBD1; clone_size: once; j_call: TRBJ1-1; v_call: TRBV6-1; cdr3_nt: TGTGCCAGCAGTGGAACAGGGGGAACTACTGAAGCTTTCTTT; cdr3_aa: CASSGTGGTTEAFF
d_call: TRBD1; clone_size: -; j_call: TRBJ1-2; v_call: TRBV6-5; cdr3_nt: TGTGCCAGCAGCCCAGGACAGGGGCAAGGCTACACCTTC; cdr3_aa: CASSPGQGQGYTF
d_call: TRBD1; clone_size: -; j_call: TRBJ1-5; v_call: TRBV19; cdr3_nt: TGTGCCAGTAGTGTATCAGGGGGTAATCAGCCCCAGCATTTT; cdr3_aa: CASSVSGGNQPQHF
d_call: -; clone_size: once; j_call: TRBJ1-5; v_call: TRBV6-5; cdr3_nt: TGTGCCAGTAAAACAGGACCCCGCAATCAGCCCCAGCATTTT; cdr3_aa: CASKTGPRNQPQHF
d_call: -; clone_size: -; j_call: TRBJ2-7; v_call: TRBV29-1; cdr3_nt: TGCAGCGTGGAGGGCCCCGGCGAGCAGTACTTC; cdr3_aa: CSVEGPGEQYF
d_call: -; clone_size: -; j_call: TRBJ2-5; v_call: TRBV5-1; cdr3_nt: TGCGCCAGCAGCTTGGCCCTAGCCGGAGAGACCCAGTACTTC; cdr3_aa: CASSLALAGETQYF
d_call: -; clone_size: -; j_call: TRBJ1-1; v_call: TRBV11-3; cdr3_nt: TGTGCCAGCAGCTTATTCGGTAACACTGAAGCTTTCTTT; cdr3_aa: CASSLFGNTEAFF
d_call: -; clone_size: once; j_call: TRBJ2-6; v_call: TRBV6-1; cdr3_nt: TGTGCCAGCAGTGTGGACGGTTTCTCTGGGGCCAACGTCCTGACTTTC; cdr3_aa: CASSVDGFSGANVLTF
d_call: -; clone_size: -; j_call: TRBJ2-2; v_call: TRBV28; cdr3_nt: TGTGCCAGCCAGGGCCCGAACACCGGGGAGCTGTTTTTT; cdr3_aa: CASQGPNTGELFF
d_call: TRBD1; clone_size: few; j_call: TRBJ1-1; v_call: TRBV28; cdr3_nt: TGTGCCAGCAGTTTGCGACAGGGGAACACTGAAGCTTTCTTT; cdr3_aa: CASSLRQGNTEAFF
d_call: TRBD1; clone_size: -; j_call: TRBJ1-1; v_call: TRBV28; cdr3_nt: TGTGCCAGCAGTTTAGAGGGGGCAGGGAGGGTGTCTGAAGCTTTCTTT; cdr3_aa: CASSLEGAGRVSEAFF
d_call: -; clone_size: -; j_call: TRBJ2-2; v_call: TRBV6-6; cdr3_nt: TGTGCCAGCAGTTACTTGAAGAACACCGGGGAGCTGTTTTTT; cdr3_aa: CASSYLKNTGELFF
d_call: TRBD1; clone_size: -; j_call: TRBJ2-1; v_call: TRBV6-6; cdr3_nt: TGTGCCAGCGGTACAGGGGACAATGAGCAGTTCTTC; cdr3_aa: CASGTGDNEQFF
d_call: -; clone_size: -; j_call: TRBJ1-3; v_call: TRBV28; cdr3_nt: TGTGCCACCAGCTCTGGAAACACCATATATTTT; cdr3_aa: CATSSGNTIYF
d_call: TRBD2; clone_size: -; j_call: TRBJ2-2; v_call: TRBV7-6; cdr3_nt: TGTGCCAGCAGCTTAGTCGCTAGCGGACCCTCAAGGACCGGGGAGCTGTTTTTT; cdr3_aa: CASSLVASGPSRTGELFF
d_call: -; clone_size: -; j_call: TRBJ2-1; v_call: TRBV7-3; cdr3_nt: TGTGCCAGCAGCTTAATGGGACCCGGGGATGAGCAGTTCTTC; cdr3_aa: CASSLMGPGDEQFF
d_call: -; clone_size: -; j_call: TRBJ2-5; v_call: TRBV5-1; cdr3_nt: TGCGCCAGCAGCTTGGGGAGCATTCCGGAGACCCAGTACTTC; cdr3_aa: CASSLGSIPETQYF
d_call: TRBD2; clone_size: -; j_call: TRBJ2-1; v_call: TRBV9; cdr3_nt: TGTGCCAGCAGCCCATCTAGCGGGAGGAGCATCGATGAGCAGTTCTTC; cdr3_aa: CASSPSSGRSIDEQFF
d_call: -; clone_size: -; j_call: TRBJ1-1; v_call: TRBV19; cdr3_nt: TGTGCCAGTAGTATAGAATACGAGATCACTGAAGCTTTCTTT; cdr3_aa: CASSIEYEITEAFF
d_call: -; clone_size: many; j_call: TRBJ2-7; v_call: TRBV2; cdr3_nt: TGTGCCAGCAGTCCAGGGAGTTACGAGCAGTACTTC; cdr3_aa: CASSPGSYEQYF
d_call: -; clone_size: -; j_call: TRBJ1-4; v_call: TRBV7-9; cdr3_nt: TGTGCCAGCAGCTTAGGCACGGGTGGAACTAATGAAAAACTGTTTTTT; cdr3_aa: CASSLGTGGTNEKLFF
d_call: TRBD1; clone_size: -; j_call: TRBJ1-1; v_call: TRBV18; cdr3_nt: TGTGCCAGCTCACCGATAGACAGGGCTGCTTTCTTT; cdr3_aa: CASSPIDRAAFF
d_call: -; clone_size: -; j_call: TRBJ1-1; v_call: TRBV27; cdr3_nt: TGTGCCAGCAGTTTATCGATCGGCTGGCAGGGAGAGAACACTGAAGCTTTCTTT; cdr3_aa: CASSLSIGWQGENTEAFF
d_call: TRBD2; clone_size: -; j_call: TRBJ2-2; v_call: TRBV2; cdr3_nt: TGTGCCAGTGGGGGACTACAGTACACCGGGGAGCTGTTTTTT; cdr3_aa: CASGGLQYTGELFF
d_call: -; clone_size: -; j_call: TRBJ1-5; v_call: TRBV7-2; cdr3_nt: TGTGCCAGCAGCTTAAGCAATCAGCCCCAGCATTTT; cdr3_aa: CASSLSNQPQHF
d_call: -; clone_size: -; j_call: TRBJ1-4; v_call: TRBV28; cdr3_nt: TGTGCCAGCAGCCCACCCAATGAAAAACTGTTTTTT; cdr3_aa: CASSPPNEKLFF
d_call: TRBD1; clone_size: -; j_call: TRBJ1-2; v_call: TRBV28; cdr3_nt: TGTGCCAGCATCCGGGACAGGGGGCAAAGAGGCTACACCTTC; cdr3_aa: CASIRDRGQRGYTF
d_call: TRBD1; clone_size: -; j_call: TRBJ1-2; v_call: TRBV7-9; cdr3_nt: TGTGCCAGCACCCAAACAATCTCCGGGACAGGGGCGAACTACACCTTC; cdr3_aa: CASTQTISGTGANYTF
d_call: -; clone_size: -; j_call: TRBJ2-2; v_call: TRBV7-9; cdr3_nt: TGTGCCAGCAGCTTAGTAGCGGCCGCGAACACCGGGGAGCTGTTTTTT; cdr3_aa: CASSLVAAANTGELFF
d_call: -; clone_size: -; j_call: TRBJ1-2; v_call: TRBV5-6; cdr3_nt: TGTGCCAGCAGCTTCAAGCTTGCGGGCTATGGCTACACCTTC; cdr3_aa: CASSFKLAGYGYTF
d_call: -; clone_size: many; j_call: TRBJ2-3; v_call: TRBV7-3; cdr3_nt: TGTGCCAGCAGCCACCCCAATGAGGATACGCAGTATTTT; cdr3_aa: CASSHPNEDTQYF
d_call: -; clone_size: few; j_call: TRBJ2-7; v_call: TRBV7-9; cdr3_nt: TGTGCCAGCAGCTGGGAGGGGGCCGGAACCTACGAGCAGTACTTC; cdr3_aa: CASSWEGAGTYEQYF